This is a list of T cell receptor beta chains from one sample in a study of T cells in tuberculosis. Using immunoSEQ multiplex PCR, the repertoire was profiled, and TCRdb retains in-frame clones only, with some absent. This sample has approximately 57,000 clones, with 88% found just once. Sequenced sample: CD1b-GMM tetramer-negative cells sorted from PBMCs. Source of these receptors: an adult woman with latent tuberculosis. The CDR3 runs from the conserved cysteine through the conserved F or W. Each record gives: CDR3 DNA, CDR3 protein, clone size, CDR3 length, J gene, V gene, D gene. D genes are given only for firm matches. Where a row states a size, it is once, few, many or the class of an expanded clone; other rows omit it.

TGTGCCAGCACTCCCCCGATTCCGACTAGCGGGGGCTACAATGAGCAGTTCTTC CASTPPIPTSGGYNEQFF . 18 TRBJ2-1 TRBV7-9 TRBD2
TGTGCCAGCAGCGTAGGACAGGGGTCTGGGTCACCCCTCCACTTT CASSVGQGSGSPLHF . 15 TRBJ1-6 TRBV9 TRBD1
TGTGCCAGCAGCGCGACAGTTATCACTGAAGCTTTCTTT CASSATVITEAFF . 13 TRBJ1-1 TRBV9 .
TGTGCCAGCAAACCGGGACAGCACTATGGCTACACCTTC CASKPGQHYGYTF . 13 TRBJ1-2 TRBV6-1 TRBD1
TGTGCCAGCAGTTACATGGGACAAGGAAACACCATATATTTT CASSYMGQGNTIYF . 14 TRBJ1-3 TRBV6-5 .
TGTGCCAGCAGCACAACAAGACGACCGGGAGGCTACGAGCAGTACTTC CASSTTRRPGGYEQYF . 16 TRBJ2-7 TRBV5-8 TRBD2
TGTGCCAGCAGTTTTGGCAGGGGGCATGGCTACACCTTC CASSFGRGHGYTF . 13 TRBJ1-2 TRBV27 TRBD1
TGTGCCAGCAGCTTAGTGAGTTCGGTAGCGGGGGCCTACGAGCAGTACTTC CASSLVSSVAGAYEQYF . 17 TRBJ2-7 TRBV11-3 TRBD2
TGTGCCAGCAGCTTATCAGGGAAAGAGACCCAGTACTTC CASSLSGKETQYF . 13 TRBJ2-5 TRBV7-3 .
TGCGCCAGCAGCCAAGGCCACGACATGAACACTGAAGCTTTCTTT CASSQGHDMNTEAFF . 15 TRBJ1-1 TRBV4-1 .
TGTGCCAGCAGTTTATCCCCAATCTACGAGCAGTACTTC CASSLSPIYEQYF . 13 TRBJ2-7 TRBV27 .
TGTGCCAGCAGTTTTTCCCTTTTGGCTCTTTCGACTAGCGTAATATCAGGCTACAATGAGCAGTTCTTC CASSFSLLALSTSVISGYNEQFF . 23 TRBJ2-1 TRBV28 TRBD2
TGTGCCAGCTCACAACAGATGAACACTGAAGCTTTCTTT CASSQQMNTEAFF . 13 TRBJ1-1 TRBV18 .
TGTGCCAGCAGTGAATCGCCAGGATATGGAATGGATAGCTACACCTTC CASSESPGYGMDSYTF . 16 TRBJ1-2 TRBV25-1 .
TGTGCCAGCAGTTTACCTGGAGCAAGCTATGGCTACACCTTC CASSLPGASYGYTF few 14 TRBJ1-2 TRBV28 .
TGTGCCAGCAGCTTATCAGCTTTAGGGACAGGGATGACTGAAGCTTTCTTT CASSLSALGTGMTEAFF . 17 TRBJ1-1 TRBV13 TRBD1
TGTGCCAGCAAGGGCCGGGGGTACGAGCAGTACTTC CASKGRGYEQYF . 12 TRBJ2-7 TRBV2 .
TGTGCCAGCAGCTTTACCAGAGGAGTGTACTATGGCTACACCTTC CASSFTRGVYYGYTF . 15 TRBJ1-2 TRBV7-2 .
TGTGCCTGGAGTCGCGGGGTGGGGGGAGATACGCAGTATTTT CAWSRGVGGDTQYF . 14 TRBJ2-3 TRBV30 .
TGTGCCAGCAGCTTGGCGGCGGACACGGAGACCCAGTACTTC CASSLAADTETQYF . 14 TRBJ2-5 TRBV5-4 .
TGCGCCAGCAGCCAAGAGCGGCGACTCACAGATACGCAGTATTTT CASSQERRLTDTQYF . 15 TRBJ2-3 TRBV4-3 .
TGTGCCAGCACCGCAGTTGTCCAAGAGACCCAGTACTTC CASTAVVQETQYF once 13 TRBJ2-5 TRBV7-2 .
TGTGCCAGCAGTTACTCGAGAGACTCAATGGCAGATACGCAGTATTTT CASSYSRDSMADTQYF . 16 TRBJ2-3 TRBV6-5 .
TGTGCCAGCAGCCCGGGACAGTGGACTAGCTCTACGGACGAGCAGTACTTC CASSPGQWTSSTDEQYF . 17 TRBJ2-7 TRBV28 .
TGTGCCAGCAGCTTGGAGAGGTTGCGCGGAAACACCATATATTTT CASSLERLRGNTIYF once 15 TRBJ1-3 TRBV5-8 .
TGTGCCAGCAGTTACAACGGTGCCGACTATGGCTACACCTTC CASSYNGADYGYTF . 14 TRBJ1-2 TRBV6-5 .
TGTGCCAGCAGCGTATCAGGGTTGAACACTGAAGCTTTCTTT CASSVSGLNTEAFF once 14 TRBJ1-1 TRBV27 .
TGTGCCAGCAGTCGCAATACAGGGGGCGCGTCTTTTGGCAATCAGCCCCAGCATTTT CASSRNTGGASFGNQPQHF few 19 TRBJ1-5 TRBV27 TRBD1
TGTGCCAGCAGCACCGGGACTAGCGCCTACAATGAGCAGTTCTTC CASSTGTSAYNEQFF . 15 TRBJ2-1 TRBV27 TRBD2
TGTGCCAGTAGTACTCAACAGGGGGCAGCCGGGAACGAGCAGTACTTC CASSTQQGAAGNEQYF . 16 TRBJ2-7 TRBV19 TRBD1
TGTGCCAGCAGCTGGGACATTAGCAATCAGCCCCAGCATTTT CASSWDISNQPQHF . 14 TRBJ1-5 TRBV6-6 .
TGTGCTAGCAGCTTAGGGGAGACTAGCGGGAGCCATGAGCAGTTCTTC CASSLGETSGSHEQFF . 16 TRBJ2-1 TRBV7-7 TRBD2
TGCGCCAGCAGGGAAGAGCGGGAGCTATCCAATGAGCAGTTCTTC CASREERELSNEQFF . 15 TRBJ2-1 TRBV4-3 TRBD2
TGTGCCAGCAGCTTAGGGGGGGGTCGGGAGACCCAGTACTTC CASSLGGGRETQYF . 14 TRBJ2-5 TRBV7-2 TRBD2
TGTGCCAGCAGCTCAATGCAGGGGGCTGACTTGGCCCAGCATTTT CASSSMQGADLAQHF . 15 TRBJ1-5 TRBV11-2 TRBD1
TGTGCCAGCAGTAGAGCGGGGGGGACCGCAGATACGCAGTATTTT CASSRAGGTADTQYF . 15 TRBJ2-3 TRBV6-5 TRBD2
TGTGCCAGCAGTGGGGACAGGGGCTACGAGCAGTACTTC CASSGDRGYEQYF . 13 TRBJ2-7 TRBV25-1 TRBD1
TGTGCCAGCAAGCCGGACTCCAAGAATGAGCAGTTCTTC CASKPDSKNEQFF . 13 TRBJ2-1 TRBV5-4 .
TGTGCCTGGAGCCCTCCGGGGGGAGGTGGAAACACCATATATTTT CAWSPPGGGGNTIYF . 15 TRBJ1-3 TRBV30 .
TGTGCCAGCAGTTACACAGGACACGATTCCTCCTACGAGCAGTACTTC CASSYTGHDSSYEQYF . 16 TRBJ2-7 TRBV6-5 .
TGTGCCAGTAGTGCAATAGAGTTTCTAAGCAATCAGCCCCAGCATTTT CASSAIEFLSNQPQHF . 16 TRBJ1-5 TRBV19 .
TGTGCCAGCAGCTTAGGGACCTGGGGGCTTACTGAAGCTTTCTTT CASSLGTWGLTEAFF . 15 TRBJ1-1 TRBV13 .
TGTGCCAGCAGCTTTCGGGCTGACTACTACAATGAGCAGTTCTTC CASSFRADYYNEQFF . 15 TRBJ2-1 TRBV7-2 .
TGCGCCAGCAGCTTGGCCAGAGCGGGACTTGGAGAGACCCAGTACTTC CASSLARAGLGETQYF . 16 TRBJ2-5 TRBV5-1 TRBD2
TGTGCCAGTAGTACATTGGACAGATCCCTCAGCAATCAGCCCCAGCATTTT CASSTLDRSLSNQPQHF . 17 TRBJ1-5 TRBV19 .
TGTGCCAGCAGTGAAGGCGGGGGTGTACAGGGTACCTACGAGCAGTACTTC CASSEGGGVQGTYEQYF . 17 TRBJ2-7 TRBV6-1 .